Below, 8 T cell receptor beta chains from the same sample are listed, as sequenced in a study of cytomegalovirus exposure and HLA in healthy donors. In the PCR, 60 Vbeta and 13 Jbeta primers were used. Assay used: immunoSEQ multiplex PCR; TCRdb lists only in-frame clones, some missing. Among about 190,000 clones listed, approximately 79% were seen once. Sequenced: PBMCs. The receptors originated from a woman between 18 and 29 years old in good health and CMV-seronegative.

This chain uses TRBV19 with TRBJ1-2; D unclear. The V and J ends lost 5 bases and 0 bases respectively, with 10 bases between them. CDR1 and CDR2 from the germline V gene are LNHDA and SQIVND (reference sequence). This CDR3 comprises 14 residues. The CDR3 sequence is CASSWRRANYGYTF. The CDR3 nucleotides are TGTGCCAGTAGTTGGCGGAGGGCTAACTATGGCTACACCTTC.

The CDR3 sequence is CASFGSGGSKNIQYF. The CDR3 coding sequence is TGTGCCAGCTTTGGAAGCGGGGGGTCGAAAAACATTCAGTACTTC. The chain carries TRBV2 and TRBJ2-4, with TRBD2 matching 9 bases. With 8 bases clipped from V and 4 bases from J, the junction kept 9 bases outside the gene matches. CDR3 length: 15 residues. Germline V gene lookup returns CDR1 SNHLY and CDR2 FYNNEI.

This chain links TRBV4-2 with TRBJ2-3, with 16 bases lining up with TRBD2. Looked up from germline, CDR1 is LGHNA and CDR2 is YNFKEQ. The CDR3 sequence is 16 residues long. V lost 3 bases to trimming and J lost 4 bases; unmatched junction nucleotides: 1. This chain's CDR3 is CASSHGTSGGADTQYF. The CDR3, as DNA: TGTGCCAGCAGCCATGGGACTAGCGGGGGGGCAGATACGCAGTATTTT.

The chain has TRBV15 and TRBJ1-5, with D possibly matching TRBD1 (6 bases). Trimming shortened V by 11 bases and J by 0 bases, and 14 bases separated the two germline ends. Germline V CDR1 and CDR2: LNHNV, YYDKDF (reference sequence). The CDR3 has 14 residues. The DNA for the CDR3 is TGTGCCGCGGGGGGGCCCTATAGCAATCAGCCCCAGCATTTT. It yields the protein CAAGGPYSNQPQHF. Drawing the rest from reference TRBV15 and TRBJ1-5, the complete variable domain is DAMVIQNPRYQVTQFGKPVTLSCSQTLNHNVMYWYQQKSSQAPKLLFHYYDKDFNNEADTPDNFQSRRPNTSFCFLDIRSPGLGDTAMYLCAAGGPYSNQPQHFGDGTRLSIL.

The genes are TRBV25-1 and TRBJ2-7, with 10 bases matching TRBD2. The CDR3 has 14 amino acids. Germline trimming cut 8 bases from V and 4 bases from J; bases unmatched to any gene: 8. CDR1 and CDR2 from the germline V gene are MGHDK and SYGVNS. CDR3 amino acids: CASGGASGSYEQYF. DNA for the CDR3: TGTGCCAGCGGGGGCGCTAGCGGGAGTTACGAGCAGTACTTC.

The DNA for the CDR3 is TGTGCCAGCAGTCCGCGATTCACCGGGGAGCTGTTTTTT. Its translation is CASSPRFTGELFF. This chain links TRBV2 with TRBJ2-2, with D hard to call. From germline, CDR1 is SNHLY and CDR2 FYNNEI. The V end was cut by 5 bases, the J end by 4 bases, with 8 bases between. CDR3 length: 13 amino acids.

This sequence joins TRBV25-1 and TRBJ2-7; 7 bases match TRBD1. CDR3 size: 14 residues. Germline V CDR1 and CDR2: MGHDK, SYGVNS. Germline trimming cut 6 bases from V and 2 bases from J; bases unmatched to any gene: 7. CDR3 nucleotides: TGTGCCAGCAGCAAAAACAGGGGTACCTACGAGCAGTACTTC. Encoded protein: CASSKNRGTYEQYF.

The CDR3 DNA sequence: TGTGCCAGCAGCTCGTGGCTTTCGGGGAACACTGAAGCTTTCTTT. Translation gives CASSSWLSGNTEAFF. J is TRBJ1-1 and V is TRBV11-2; D is uncertain. The germline gives CDR1 SGHAT, CDR2 FQNNGV. CDR3 size: 15 residues. V was cut by 4 bases and J by 1 base, with 13 bases left in between.